This entry lists 22 T cell receptor beta chains sequenced from one sample in a study of T cell changes during pregnancy in multiple sclerosis. This table comes from immunoSEQ multiplex PCR, and its TCRdb copy is limited to in-frame clones, with some not included. Of tens of thousands of clones in the sample, roughly 93% were seen once. The sample consisted of peripheral blood, taken in the third trimester of pregnancy. The receptors here all came from a female donor with multiple sclerosis, enrolled in a pregnancy study.

V usage is TRBV18 and J usage is TRBJ1-2, with 11 bases aligning to TRBD1. This CDR3 region has 15 residues. Looked up from germline, CDR1 is KGHSH and CDR2 is LQKENI. With V trimmed by 5 bases and J by 4 bases, 6 bases remained unmatched. The DNA for the CDR3 is TGTGCCAGCTCATCCGGACAGGGGGCGAGCTATGGCTACACCTTC. It codes for CASSSGQGASYGYTF.

This chain uses TRBV7-3 with TRBJ2-7; 8 nucleotides line up with TRBD1. The V and J ends lost 2 bases and 2 bases, in that order; junction bases with no gene match: 5. CDR1 is SGHTA, CDR2 FQGTGA, per germline. This CDR3 contains 15 residues. CDR3 bases: TGTGCCAGCAGCTTAGGCAGGGGGCCTGCCTACGAGCAGTACTTC. Its translation is CASSLGRGPAYEQYF. The whole variable domain, remainder taken from reference TRBV7-3 and TRBJ2-7, is GAGVSQTPSNKVTEKGKYVELRCDPISGHTALYWYRQSLGQGPEFLIYFQGTGAADDSGLPNDRFFAVRPEGSVSTLKIQRTERGDSAVYLCASSLGRGPAYEQYFGPGTRLTVT.

This clone has only one observation. V is TRBV15 and J is TRBJ1-1, with 8 bases lining up with TRBD1. Germline V gives CDR1 LNHNV, CDR2 YYDKDF (reference sequence). The J segment lost 4 bases and the V segment lost 6 bases, leaving 7 bases of the junction unmatched. The CDR3 spans 14 residues. Here the CDR3 reads CATRQTGVATEAFF. The CDR3 DNA reads as TGTGCCACCAGGCAGACAGGGGTAGCCACTGAAGCTTTCTTT.

The chain combines TRBV30 with TRBJ2-3; D might be TRBD2 (6 bases). Trimming took 8 bases from V and 0 from J, leaving 15 bases between them. Germline lookup yields CDR1 GTSNPN and CDR2 SVGIG (reference sequence). The CDR3 is 14 amino acids. The CDR3 reads CAVRGSGSTDTQYF. Written as DNA, the CDR3 is TGTGCCGTTAGAGGGAGCGGGAGCACAGATACGCAGTATTTT.

The rearrangement links TRBV5-1 to TRBJ2-1; D gene unclear. The CDR3 covers 18 residues. Germline V gene data show CDR1 as SGHRS and CDR2 as YFSETQ. The V gene lost 4 bases and the J gene lost 1 base, with 21 bases spanning the gap. The CDR3 loop reads CASSNSTPSGKSYNEQFF. The CDR3 coding sequence is TGCGCCAGCAGCAACTCTACACCCTCAGGAAAGTCCTACAATGAGCAGTTCTTC. Looking up the rest from reference TRBV5-1 and TRBJ2-1 gives the full variable domain: KAGVTQTPRYLIKTRGQQVTLSCSPISGHRSVSWYQQTPGQGLQFLFEYFSETQRNKGNFPGRFSGRQFSNSRSEMNVSTLELGDSALYLCASSNSTPSGKSYNEQFFGPGTRLTVL.

The chain is built from TRBV18 and TRBJ1-2; 7 nucleotides align to TRBD1. Trimming at V came to 3 bases and at J to 4 bases, leaving 8 bases not matched to a gene. Per germline, CDR1 KGHSH and CDR2 LQKENI. The CDR3 consists of 15 residues. As DNA, the CDR3 is TGTGCCAGCTCACCCGGGACAGTTTCAGTCTATGGCTACACCTTC. The encoded protein is CASSPGTVSVYGYTF.

The chain combines TRBV18 with TRBJ1-6; 9 bases map to TRBD1. V shed 4 bases and J 5 bases; nucleotides not matched to a gene: 6. CDR1 and CDR2 from the germline V gene are KGHSH and LQKENI. This CDR3 has 16 residues. The CDR3 protein is CASSLQGAFDNSPLHF. The CDR3 nucleotides read TGTGCCAGCTCACTACAGGGGGCCTTTGATAATTCACCCCTCCACTTT. Based on the CDR3 plus reference TRBV18 and TRBJ1-6, the full variable domain is NAGVMQNPRHLVRRRGQEARLRCSPMKGHSHVYWYRQLPEEGLKFMVYLQKENIIDESGMPKERFSAEFPKEGPSILRIQQVVRGDSAAYFCASSLQGAFDNSPLHFGNGTRLTVT.

V usage is TRBV19 and J usage is TRBJ1-2, with D perhaps TRBD1 (6 bases). The CDR3 spans 13 residues. V was shortened by 7 bases and J by 7 bases, with 16 bases between the two germline ends. Germline lookup yields CDR1 LNHDA and CDR2 SQIVND (reference sequence). The CDR3 DNA follows: TGTGCCAGTAATGACAGGATGGTTGGTGGCTACACCTTC. Translation: CASNDRMVGGYTF.

The V call is TRBV5-6, the J call TRBJ2-1, with 14 bases fitting TRBD2. Germline values: CDR1 SGHDT, CDR2 YYEEEE. The CDR3 totals 15 residues. V dropped 3 bases and J dropped 10; count of bases not matched to a gene: 6. In DNA form, the CDR3 reads TGTGCCAGCAGCTGGACTAGCGGGGGGCGGGACGAGCAGTTCTTC. Amino acids: CASSWTSGGRDEQFF.

The chain has TRBV7-3 and TRBJ2-7; the match to TRBD1 covers 7 bases. The CDR3 is 15 amino acids. CDR1 is SGHTA, CDR2 FQGTGA, per germline. The J segment lost 0 bases and the V segment lost 3 bases, leaving 5 bases of the junction unmatched. The CDR3 protein is CASSFRQGPSYEQYF. The CDR3 DNA is TGTGCCAGCAGCTTTAGACAGGGACCCTCCTACGAGCAGTACTTC.

This clone was detected once. The rearrangement joins TRBV4-1 to TRBJ2-1; possible D gene TRBD2, 5 bases. V was trimmed by 6 bases and J by 7 bases, leaving 19 bases between them. The CDR3 covers 15 residues. CDR1 is MGHRA and CDR2 is YSYEKL in the germline V gene. The CDR3 DNA reads as TGCGCCAGCAGACCAGGACTGGCAAAAAAAAATGAGCAGTTCTTC. The encoded protein is CASRPGLAKKNEQFF.

The chain carries TRBV27 and TRBJ1-1, with D possibly TRBD1 on 5 matching bases. The V end lost 6 bases, the J end lost 2 bases, and 16 bases lay between the germline ends. The CDR3 is made up of 15 amino acids. Per the germline V gene, CDR1 is MNHEY and CDR2 is SMNVEV (reference sequence). In DNA, the CDR3 is TGTGCCAGCAGGTCCCGGTTACAGGTTAACACTGAAGCTTTCTTT. It specifies CASRSRLQVNTEAFF.

V gene TRBV7-2 combines with J gene TRBJ2-7, with TRBD2 matching 8 bases. This CDR3 is 17 amino acids long. V shed 3 bases, J shed 3 bases, and the junction held 13 bases outside the gene matches. Germline V CDR1 and CDR2: SGHTA, FQGNSA. CDR3 DNA: TGTGCCAGCAGCTTGGACGGGGGGGGCGTGATCGGCTACGAGCAGTACTTC. It yields the protein CASSLDGGGVIGYEQYF. Drawing the rest from reference TRBV7-2 and TRBJ2-7, the complete variable domain is GAGVSQSPSNKVTEKGKDVELRCDPISGHTALYWYRQSLGQGLEFLIYFQGNSAPDKSGLPSDRFSAERTGGSVSTLTIQRTQQEDSAVYLCASSLDGGGVIGYEQYFGPGTRLTVT.

The chain recombines TRBV18 with TRBJ2-7; D gene uncertain. Looked up from germline, CDR1 is KGHSH and CDR2 is LQKENI. V shed 2 bases and J shed 3 bases, with 11 bases lying between them. The CDR3 extends over 14 amino acids. The CDR3 reads CASSPGLVSYEQYF. The CDR3 DNA follows: TGTGCCAGCTCACCAGGTCTAGTTAGCTACGAGCAGTACTTC.

J is TRBJ1-1 and V is TRBV5-1, with D perhaps matching TRBD1 (6 bases). Germline CDR1 is SGHRS and CDR2 is YFSETQ. This CDR3 region has 15 residues. Trimming cost V 4 bases and J 1 base, with 14 bases left between them. The CDR3 sequence: CASSEGDRKNTEAFF. The CDR3 coding sequence is TGCGCCAGCAGCGAGGGAGACAGGAAGAACACTGAAGCTTTCTTT. The full variable domain, its missing parts supplied by reference TRBV5-1 and TRBJ1-1, is KAGVTQTPRYLIKTRGQQVTLSCSPISGHRSVSWYQQTPGQGLQFLFEYFSETQRNKGNFPGRFSGRQFSNSRSEMNVSTLELGDSALYLCASSEGDRKNTEAFFGQGTRLTVV.

The CDR3 spells CASSSSGGNFISNEQFF. The CDR3 DNA follows: TGCGCCAGCAGTAGTAGCGGGGGGAATTTTATATCTAATGAGCAGTTCTTC. V and J are TRBV10-1 and TRBJ2-1, with TRBD2 matching over 10 bases. Germline CDR1 reads WNHNN; CDR2 reads SYGVQD (reference sequence). V gave up 5 bases and J gave up 7 bases; unmatched junction bases: 14. The CDR3 totals 17 residues.

This sequence joins TRBV27 and TRBJ2-5, with TRBD2 as a possible D gene (5 bases). V dropped 3 bases and J dropped 6 bases, with 17 bases sitting between them. Germline CDR1 reads MNHEY; CDR2 reads SMNVEV (reference sequence). This CDR3 region has 15 residues. As DNA, the CDR3 is TGTGCCAGCAGTTTTAGTCTAGCTTCGAGGAAGACCCAGTACTTC. Translated: CASSFSLASRKTQYF.

The gene calls are TRBV19 and TRBJ1-1, with TRBD1 as a possible D gene (6 bases). V lost 3 bases and J 3 bases, leaving 14 bases between the germline ends. Germline V gene lookup returns CDR1 LNHDA and CDR2 SQIVND (reference sequence). This CDR3 is 15 amino acids long. DNA of the CDR3: TGTGCCAGTAGTATTAGGGGGGGGTTGGACACTGAAGCTTTCTTT. This sequence encodes CASSIRGGLDTEAFF.

The chain has TRBV19 and TRBJ2-6, with a possible D match to TRBD2 (5 bases). Germline V gene lookup returns CDR1 LNHDA and CDR2 SQIVND (reference sequence). V lost 5 bases and J lost 0, with 11 bases in between. The CDR3 runs to 16 residues. The CDR3 region is CASSGGVGSGANVLTF. The CDR3 nucleotides read TGTGCCAGTAGTGGAGGTGTGGGCTCTGGGGCCAACGTCCTGACTTTC.

The V call is TRBV5-5, the J call TRBJ1-2; the D gene is possibly TRBD1 (5 bases). V lost 4 bases and J 0 bases, leaving 16 bases between the germline ends. The CDR3 consists of 16 residues. Germline V lookup: CDR1 SGHKS, CDR2 YYEKEE (reference sequence). CDR3 protein: CASSLVGQRPNYGYTF. The CDR3 coding sequence is TGTGCCAGCAGCCTTGTGGGGCAGCGACCTAACTATGGCTACACCTTC.

The chain is built from TRBV18 and TRBJ1-2; 9 positions agree with TRBD1. The CDR3 is 14 amino acids. CDR1 and CDR2 from the germline V gene are KGHSH and LQKENI. With V trimmed by 6 bases and J by 8 bases, 10 bases remained unmatched. This chain's CDR3 is CASSPRTGADGYTF. CDR3 in DNA: TGTGCCAGCTCTCCGAGGACAGGGGCGGACGGCTACACCTTC.

This sequence joins TRBV9 and TRBJ1-2, with D perhaps matching TRBD1 (5 bases). The CDR3 is made up of 13 amino acids. Germline V gene lookup returns CDR1 SGDLS and CDR2 YYNGEE. The germline V and J ends were trimmed by 4 bases and 8 bases, with 15 bases remaining between them. For the CDR3, the DNA is TGTGCCAGCAGCCCCGTGGGGGGTAGCGGCTACACCTTC. Translated, it gives CASSPVGGSGYTF.